The present T cell receptor (beta chain) was sequenced within a study of OX40 agonist ivuxolimab in advanced cancers. About the study: Males comprised 82.7% of the group, whose mean age was around 62 years (range 23 to 79). Overall study findings and caveats: Both blood CD4+ and CD8+ T cells showed clonal growth by week 6 at 0.1 to 3.0 mg/kg.

Only in-frame clones appear in the TCRdb table, and some are missing; sequencing was by immunoSEQ multiplex PCR. This table holds 60,000 to 75,000 clones, 70% to 90% found once. Regarding this clone: What it recognizes is unknown.

V lost 6 bases, J lost 7 bases, and 9 bases stayed unmatched. The CDR3 covers 14 residues. Germline lookup yields CDR1 GTSNPN and CDR2 SVGIG (reference sequence). Autoimmune disease history or systemic immunosuppression disqualified patients. Blood samples were obtained at baseline, cycle 4 day 1, and cycle 7 day 1. This chain connects TRBV30 to TRBJ1-5; 10 nucleotides agree with TRBD1. The sequenced sample was CD4+ or CD8+ T cells sorted from blood, obtained in a trial of the OX40 agonist ivuxolimab. This receptor was obtained from an adult with an advanced solid tumor such as melanoma, head and neck, liver or kidney cancer. In DNA, the CDR3 is TGTGCCTGCACCCGGACAGGGGGAGTCCAGCCCCAGCATTTT. Translation gives CACTRTGGVQPQHF.